This is a list of T cell receptor beta chains from one sample in a study of T cells in Graves' hyperthyroidism and ophthalmopathy. TCRdb reprocessed the multiplex PCR reads via MiXCR and lists one record per CDR3 protein. The sample shows some 570,000 distinct CDR3 sequences, 17% of them seen only once. The sample taken for sequencing was blood. These TCRs come from a woman aged 18 to 35 with Graves' ophthalmopathy. The CDR3 runs from the conserved cysteine through the conserved F or W. Fields, in order: clone size, D gene, J gene, V gene, CDR3 protein, CDR3 DNA. A D gene is named only where the DNA matches it firmly. The size field is filled for only some rows; it gives once, few, many or a size class.

size: NA; D: NA; J: TRBJ2-2; V: TRBV20-1; CDR3: CSAREAPTTGELFF; DNA: TGCAGTGCTAGAGAGGCCCCTACCACCGGGGAGCTGTTTTTT
size: many; D: TRBD2; J: TRBJ2-1; V: TRBV27; CDR3: CASSWGGRDEQFF; DNA: TGTGCCAGCAGTTGGGGGGGTAGAGATGAGCAGTTCTTC
size: many; D: TRBD1; J: TRBJ2-3; V: TRBV3-1; CDR3: CASSQSTTGTRTDTQYF; DNA: TGTGCCAGCAGCCAGAGCACGACAGGGACCCGCACAGATACGCAGTATTTT
size: many; D: NA; J: TRBJ2-7; V: TRBV30; CDR3: CAWSYRPKPYEQYF; DNA: TGTGCCTGGAGCTACAGGCCGAAACCTTACGAGCAGTACTTC
size: few; D: TRBD1; J: TRBJ1-6; V: TRBV7-9; CDR3: CASSLTGQENSPLHF; DNA: TGTGCCAGCAGCTTAACGGGACAGGAAAACTCACCCCTCCACTTT
size: few; D: NA; J: TRBJ1-4; V: TRBV4-1; CDR3: CASSQVTTDTNEKLFF; DNA: TGCGCCAGCAGCCAAGTTACGACAGATACTAATGAAAAACTGTTTTTT
size: NA; D: NA; J: TRBJ2-3; V: TRBV18; CDR3: CASSPKRRSTDTQYF; DNA: TGTGCCAGCTCACCGAAGCGGAGGAGCACAGATACGCAGTATTTT
size: once; D: NA; J: TRBJ2-5; V: TRBV14; CDR3: CASSQDLKGKKTQYF; DNA: TGTGCCAGCAGCCAAGATCTAAAAGGGAAAAAGACCCAGTACTTC
size: NA; D: TRBD1; J: TRBJ2-7; V: TRBV6-1; CDR3: CASSGRDRVSYEQYF; DNA: TGTGCCAGCAGTGGCCGGGACAGGGTCAGCTACGAGCAGTACTTC
size: NA; D: TRBD2; J: TRBJ2-1; V: TRBV9; CDR3: CASSPSGGRVYNEQFF; DNA: TGTGCCAGCAGCCCCTCCGGCGGGAGGGTCTACAATGAGCAGTTCTTC
size: NA; D: TRBD1; J: TRBJ1-6; V: TRBV30; CDR3: CAWSRDREKVNSPLHF; DNA: TGTGCCTGGTCGAGGGACAGGGAAAAAGTTAATTCACCCCTCCACTTT
size: NA; D: NA; J: TRBJ1-5; V: TRBV6-1; CDR3: CASTGDRHSNQPQHF; DNA: TGTGCCAGCACCGGGGACCGCCATAGCAATCAGCCCCAGCATTTT
size: few; D: TRBD1; J: TRBJ1-1; V: TRBV19; CDR3: CASSIGTAANTEAFF; DNA: TGTGCCAGTAGTATCGGGACAGCGGCGAACACTGAAGCTTTCTTT
size: many; D: TRBD2; J: TRBJ2-1; V: TRBV28; CDR3: CASSLFSGSLGNEQFF; DNA: TGTGCCAGCAGTCTGTTTAGCGGGAGTCTAGGCAATGAGCAGTTCTTC